One T cell receptor (beta chain) is described in this entry. The antigen remains undetermined. The sample originates from a study of cytomegalovirus exposure and HLA in healthy donors. J gave up 6 bases and V 6 bases, and 9 bases lay outside the gene matches. The CDR3 sequence is 15 residues long. Germline V gene data show CDR1 as MNHEY and CDR2 as SMNVEV (reference sequence). Study-wide results and limits: Listed as cytomegalovirus-associated were approximately 160 TCR beta chains. With DRB1 most and HLA-C fewest, TCR association rates differed between HLA loci in a later analysis. In a later analysis, a genetic analysis reported fewer productive-TCR N-insertions in an Asian-associated ancestry cluster than the cohort average.

Both 60 Vbeta primers and 13 Jbeta primers went into the PCR. TCRdb keeps only in-frame clones here, not all; method: immunoSEQ multiplex PCR. In the table there are fewer than 200,000 clones, 80% of which are singletons. This chain joins TRBV27 and TRBJ2-7; TRBD2 matches at 12 bases. Source material: PBMCs. The TCR sequence derives from a woman between 45 and 65 years old in good health and CMV-seronegative. The CDR3 sequence: CASRRLAGGPAEQYF. The CDR3 nucleotides are TGTGCCAGCAGGCGTCTAGCGGGGGGGCCAGCCGAGCAGTACTTC.